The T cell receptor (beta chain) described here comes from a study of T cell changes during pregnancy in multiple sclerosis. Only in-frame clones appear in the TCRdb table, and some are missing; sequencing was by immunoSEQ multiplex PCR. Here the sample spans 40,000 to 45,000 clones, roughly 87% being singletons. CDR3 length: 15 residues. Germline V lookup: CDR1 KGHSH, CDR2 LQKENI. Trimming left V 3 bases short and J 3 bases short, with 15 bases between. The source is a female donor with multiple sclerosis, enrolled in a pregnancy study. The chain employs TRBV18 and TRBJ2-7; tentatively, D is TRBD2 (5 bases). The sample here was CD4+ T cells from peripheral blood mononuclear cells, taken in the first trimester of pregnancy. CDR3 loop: CASSPIETKVYEQYF. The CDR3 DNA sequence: TGTGCCAGCTCACCGATAGAGACTAAGGTCTACGAGCAGTACTTC.